The 23 T cell receptor beta chains presented below share a single source sample, sequenced in a study of blood T cell repertoires in COVID-19. This table comes from immunoSEQ multiplex PCR, and its TCRdb copy is limited to in-frame clones, with some not included. The repertoire has roughly 130,000 clones, over 80% of them found once; the top ten carry over 9.5%. Sequenced input: peripheral blood. Receptor source: a man aged 60 to 69 with active or convalescent COVID-19.

The rearrangement uses TRBV3-1 (or the pseudogene TRBV3-2) and TRBJ1-2; no firm D call. The CDR3 has 14 amino acids. The V and J ends lost 2 bases and 7 bases respectively, with 14 bases between them. CDR1 is LGHDT and CDR2 is YNNKEL in the germline V gene (reference sequence). The CDR3 DNA reads TGTGCCAGCAGCCAACCCCAGATGTCGTCTGGCTACACCTTC. It yields the protein CASSQPQMSSGYTF.

This clone came up many times. The chain uses TRBV4-2 and TRBJ1-4; 9 bases map to TRBD1. This CDR3 contains 15 residues. V shed 5 bases, J shed 5 bases, and the junction held 6 bases outside the gene matches. Germline-derived CDR1 and CDR2 are LGHNA and YNFKEQ. The CDR3 DNA reads TGTGCCAGCAGCGTACAGGGGGCGAAGAATGAAAAACTGTTTTTT. It encodes CASSVQGAKNEKLFF.

The J gene is TRBJ2-5, the V gene TRBV21-1; the table assigns TRBD2, which was not confirmed against the DNA. TRBV21-1 is termed a pseudogene. The CDR3 has 18 amino acids. The CDR3 DNA sequence: TGTGCCAGCAGCAAAGAGGGACTAGCGGGAGGGACCCAAGAGACCCAGTACTTC. Its protein is CASSKEGLAGGTQETQYF.

The table lists this clone with a count of one. CDR3: CASSFRLGTNYNEQFF. CDR3 coding DNA: TGTGCCAGCAGCTTTAGGCTCGGGACAAACTACAATGAGCAGTTCTTC. The V and J genes are TRBV5-8 and TRBJ2-1; D perhaps matches TRBD1 (6 bases). Looked up from germline, CDR1 is SGHTS and CDR2 is YDEGEE. This CDR3 contains 16 residues. Trimming stripped 2 bases from V and 3 bases from J, with 15 bases between.

The chain employs TRBV7-8 and TRBJ2-7, with TRBD1 matching over 7 bases. Germline values: CDR1 SGHVS, CDR2 FQNEAQ. The CDR3 is 14 amino acids. V gave up 2 bases and J gave up 6 bases; unmatched junction bases: 7. CDR3 sequence reads: CASSLQQGSSEQYF. The DNA of the CDR3 is TGTGCCAGCAGCTTACAACAGGGGAGTAGCGAGCAGTACTTC.

The chain combines TRBV10-3 with TRBJ1-2; 7 bases fit TRBD1. The germline V gene has CDR1 ENHRY and CDR2 SYGVKD. V gave up 11 bases and J gave up 4 bases; unmatched junction bases: 10. The CDR3 has 13 residues. The CDR3 protein is CAGQGGFGYGYTF. The CDR3 DNA sequence: TGTGCCGGGCAAGGGGGCTTCGGCTATGGCTACACCTTC.

The CDR3 reads CASSVGTSGALSTDTQYF. In DNA, the CDR3 is TGTGCCAGCAGCGTAGGGACTAGCGGGGCTTTGAGCACAGATACGCAGTATTTT. The rearrangement uses TRBV7-9 and TRBJ2-3; 13 bases fit TRBD2. J was trimmed by 0 bases and V by 5 bases; bases with no gene match: 8. The CDR3 runs to 18 residues. Germline V lookup: CDR1 SEHNR, CDR2 FQNEAQ (reference sequence).

The V and J genes are TRBV3-1 (or the pseudogene TRBV3-2) and TRBJ1-2; D is uncertain. The germline gives CDR1 LGHDT, CDR2 YNNKEL (reference sequence). The CDR3 spans 13 residues. Between the trimmed V and J ends, which lost 10 bases and 12 bases, there was a span of 24 bases. The CDR3 region has the DNA TGTGCCACGTCCCGTCCGGGTCTTAGGTCGCACACCTTC. It specifies CATSRPGLRSHTF.

V usage is TRBV11-3 and J usage is TRBJ2-1; TRBD1 matches at 8 bases. In germline, CDR1 is SGHNT, CDR2 YENEEA. CDR3 length: 15 residues. Germline trimming cut 6 bases from V and 6 bases from J; bases unmatched to any gene: 10. The CDR3 DNA follows: TGTGCCAGCAGTAGGACAGGGCTGGGAAGCAATGAGCAGTTCTTC. It yields the protein CASSRTGLGSNEQFF. The complete variable domain, with remaining parts taken from reference TRBV11-3 and TRBJ2-1, reads EAGVVQSPRYKIIEKKQPVAFWCNPISGHNTLYWYLQNLGQGPELLIRYENEEAVDDSQLPKDRFSAERLKGVDSTLKIQPAELGDSAVYLCASSRTGLGSNEQFFGPGTRLTVL.

The V and J genes are TRBV28 and TRBJ1-5; D uncertain. The germline V gene has CDR1 MDHEN and CDR2 SYDVKM. The CDR3 has 15 residues. Trimming left V 6 bases short and J 0 bases short, with 12 bases between. The CDR3 DNA reads TGTGCCAGCAGCCCCCTGGGAGGTAGCAATCAGCCCCAGCATTTT. This encodes CASSPLGGSNQPQHF.

About this clone itself: Other DNA sequences of this sample code for an identical CDR3. The V gene is TRBV5-1, the J gene TRBJ2-1, with D uncertain. This CDR3 region has 15 residues. CDR1 SGHRS and CDR2 YFSETQ come from the germline V gene. Trimming cost V 0 bases and J 0 bases, with 7 bases left between them. CDR3 in amino acids: CASSLGQVSYNEQFF. The CDR3 coding sequence is TGCGCCAGCAGCTTGGGGCAGGTCTCCTACAATGAGCAGTTCTTC. Based on the CDR3 plus reference TRBV5-1 and TRBJ2-1, the full variable domain is KAGVTQTPRYLIKTRGQQVTLSCSPISGHRSVSWYQQTPGQGLQFLFEYFSETQRNKGNFPGRFSGRQFSNSRSEMNVSTLELGDSALYLCASSLGQVSYNEQFFGPGTRLTVL.

The chain combines TRBV10-3 with TRBJ2-1; D ambiguous. Germline V gene data show CDR1 as ENHRY and CDR2 as SYGVKD. The V and J ends lost 5 bases and 4 bases respectively, with 6 bases between them. This CDR3 has 12 amino acids. The CDR3 DNA reads as TGTGCCATCAGTTCAGTATACAATGAGCAGTTCTTC. Protein sequence: CAISSVYNEQFF.

V is TRBV7-2 and J is TRBJ1-6; 9 bases agree with TRBD1. The CDR3 is 16 amino acids. Germline loops: CDR1 SGHTA, CDR2 FQGNSA. J lost 4 bases, V lost 5 bases, and 6 bases had no gene match. The CDR3 nucleotides are TGTGCCAGCAGCATAGGACAGGGGCTGTATAATTCACCCCTCCACTTT. The encoded protein is CASSIGQGLYNSPLHF. Full variable domain (rest looked up from reference TRBV7-2 and TRBJ1-6): GAGVSQSPSNKVTEKGKDVELRCDPISGHTALYWYRQSLGQGLEFLIYFQGNSAPDKSGLPSDRFSAERTGGSVSTLTIQRTQQEDSAVYLCASSIGQGLYNSPLHFGNGTRLTVT.

The chain is built from TRBV13 and TRBJ2-3, with 7 bases lining up with TRBD2. V was pared by 4 bases and J by 1 base, with 2 bases of the junction left unmatched. The CDR3 totals 14 residues. Germline assignment: CDR1 PRHDT and CDR2 FYEKMQ (reference sequence). CDR3 sequence (DNA): TGTGCCAGCAGCTCGACTAGCCGCACAGATACGCAGTATTTT. This gives the protein CASSSTSRTDTQYF.

V is TRBV28 and J is TRBJ2-7; D uncertain. The V gene's germline CDR1 is MDHEN and CDR2 SYDVKM. The CDR3 consists of 13 residues. V was shortened by 4 bases and J by 1 base, with 8 bases between the two germline ends. The CDR3 coding sequence is TGTGCCAGCAGTTCCCCAGATTCCTACGAGCAGTACTTC. Amino acids: CASSSPDSYEQYF.

J is TRBJ2-1 and V is TRBV11-2; 7 bases align to TRBD2. The CDR3 contains 13 residues. Germline-derived CDR1 and CDR2 are SGHAT and FQNNGV. Trimming cost V 7 bases and J 4 bases; bases outside gene matches: 4. The chain's CDR3 is CASTPSGYNEQFF. CDR3 in DNA: TGTGCCAGCACCCCTAGCGGATACAATGAGCAGTTCTTC.

A remark on this clone: One junction end does not reproduce the germline sequence, and a read error may be involved. The J gene is TRBJ1-2, the V gene TRBV5-4; D gene unclear. The CDR3 totals 11 residues. Germline CDR1 SGHNT, CDR2 YYREEE (reference sequence). DNA for the CDR3: TGTGCCAGCAGCTTGGGAGATAAGAGCCGATTC. This codes for CASSLGDKSRF.

The V and J genes are TRBV5-1 and TRBJ1-6; D not certain. CDR1 SGHRS and CDR2 YFSETQ come from the germline V gene. V was pared by 0 bases and J by 7 bases, with 8 bases between. The CDR3 contains 14 residues. In DNA form, the CDR3 reads TGCGCCAGCAGCTTGGAACTCCAAAATTCACCCCTCCACTTT. Its protein product is CASSLELQNSPLHF.

This clone was picked up a small number of times. The chain couples TRBV28 to TRBJ1-1; possibly TRBD1 for D (6 bases). The length of the CDR3 is 11 residues. V was shortened by 6 bases and J by 8 bases, with 10 bases between the two germline ends. Germline V gives CDR1 MDHEN, CDR2 SYDVKM. The CDR3 DNA is TGTGCCAGCAGGATTACAGGGGAAGCTTTCTTT. Protein: CASRITGEAFF.

The rearrangement uses TRBV2 and TRBJ1-1, with D possibly being TRBD1 (5 bases). V lost 6 bases to trimming and J lost 5 bases, with 10 bases between them. The CDR3 contains 12 residues. CDR1 and CDR2 (germline): SNHLY, FYNNEI. The CDR3 region has the DNA TGTGCCAGCAGCCCAGGGTGGACTGAAGCTTTCTTT. This codes for CASSPGWTEAFF. The full variable domain, in which reference TRBV2 and TRBJ1-1 provide the parts outside the CDR3, is EPEVTQTPSHQVTQMGQEVILRCVPISNHLYFYWYRQILGQKVEFLVSFYNNEISEKSEIFDDQFSVERPDGSNFTLKIRSTKLEDSAMYFCASSPGWTEAFFGQGTRLTVV.

V gene TRBV9 combines with J gene TRBJ1-2; D possibly corresponds to TRBD1 (5 bases). V gave up 4 bases and J gave up 5 bases, with 21 bases separating them. The CDR3 covers 16 residues. From germline, CDR1 is SGDLS and CDR2 YYNGEE. The CDR3 loop is CASSPPTRGKKYGYTF. For the CDR3, the DNA is TGTGCCAGCAGCCCACCGACACGGGGGAAGAAGTATGGCTACACCTTC.

This clone occurred a few times. The chain has TRBV28 and TRBJ1-2; maybe TRBD1 (6 bases). The CDR3 sequence is 15 residues long. Germline CDR1 is MDHEN and CDR2 is SYDVKM. V gave up 6 bases and J gave up 4 bases, with 18 bases separating them. CDR3 nucleotides: TGTGCCAGCAGACAGAGAGGGGGACCGAGCTATGGCTACACCTTC. Amino acids: CASRQRGGPSYGYTF.

The J gene is TRBJ2-1, the V gene TRBV3-1 (or the pseudogene TRBV3-2); 10 nucleotides agree with TRBD2. V shed 3 bases and J 10 bases; nucleotides not matched to a gene: 6. This CDR3 spans 14 amino acids. Germline assignment: CDR1 LGHDT and CDR2 YNNKEL (reference sequence). The CDR3 nucleotides are TGTGCCAGCAGCCAGAGCGGGAGGGCCCCCGAGCAGTTCTTC. Translated, it gives CASSQSGRAPEQFF.